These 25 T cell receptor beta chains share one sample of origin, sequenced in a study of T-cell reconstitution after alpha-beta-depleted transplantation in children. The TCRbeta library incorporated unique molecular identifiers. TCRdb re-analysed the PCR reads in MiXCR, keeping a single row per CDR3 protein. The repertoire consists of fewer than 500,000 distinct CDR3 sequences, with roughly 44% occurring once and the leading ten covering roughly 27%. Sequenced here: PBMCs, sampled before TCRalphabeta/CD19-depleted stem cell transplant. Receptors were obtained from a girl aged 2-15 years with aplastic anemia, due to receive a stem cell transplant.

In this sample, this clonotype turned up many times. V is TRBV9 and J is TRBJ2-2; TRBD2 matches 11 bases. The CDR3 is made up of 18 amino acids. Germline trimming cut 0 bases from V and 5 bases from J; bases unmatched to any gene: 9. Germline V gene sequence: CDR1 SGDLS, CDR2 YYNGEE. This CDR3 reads CASSVGGSGRAFTGELFF. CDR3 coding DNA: TGTGCCAGCAGCGTAGGAGGTAGCGGGAGGGCCTTTACCGGGGAGCTGTTTTTT.

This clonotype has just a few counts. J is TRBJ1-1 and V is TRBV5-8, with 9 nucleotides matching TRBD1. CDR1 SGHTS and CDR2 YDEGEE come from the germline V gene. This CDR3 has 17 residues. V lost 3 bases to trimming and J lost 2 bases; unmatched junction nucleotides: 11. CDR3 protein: CASSWTGARLQNTEAFF. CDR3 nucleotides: TGTGCCAGCAGCTGGACAGGGGCCCGTCTCCAAAACACTGAAGCTTTCTTT.

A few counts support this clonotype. CDR3 region: CASSVGGTQETQYF. CDR3 nucleotides: TGTGCCAGCAGCGTAGGAGGGACCCAAGAGACCCAGTACTTC. The chain joins TRBV9 to TRBJ2-5, with D perhaps given as TRBD1 or TRBD2 (5 bases each). The germline CDR1 and CDR2 sequences are SGDLS and YYNGEE. The CDR3 consists of 14 residues. The V end was cut by 0 bases, the J end by 1 base, with 7 bases between.

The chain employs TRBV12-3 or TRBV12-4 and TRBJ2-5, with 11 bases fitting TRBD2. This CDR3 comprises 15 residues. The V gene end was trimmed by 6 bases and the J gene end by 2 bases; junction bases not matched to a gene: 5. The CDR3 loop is CASSRTSGPQETQYF. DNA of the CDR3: TGTGCCAGCAGCCGGACTAGCGGGCCGCAAGAGACCCAGTACTTC.

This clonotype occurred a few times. DNA of the CDR3: TGTGCCAGCAGTGAAGCGTCGACGGTCTACGAGCAGTACTTC. Translated: CASSEASTVYEQYF. The chain has TRBV6-1 and TRBJ2-7; D gene unclear. This CDR3 is built from 14 residues. V was pared by 0 bases and J by 3 bases, with 9 bases between. Germline V gene sequence: CDR1 MNHNS, CDR2 SASEGT.

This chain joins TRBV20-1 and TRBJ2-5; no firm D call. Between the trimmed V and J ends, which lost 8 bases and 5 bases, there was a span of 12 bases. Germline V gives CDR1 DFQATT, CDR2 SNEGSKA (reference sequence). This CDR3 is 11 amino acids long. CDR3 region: CSPWYWETQYF. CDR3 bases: TGCAGTCCGTGGTATTGGGAGACCCAGTACTTC.

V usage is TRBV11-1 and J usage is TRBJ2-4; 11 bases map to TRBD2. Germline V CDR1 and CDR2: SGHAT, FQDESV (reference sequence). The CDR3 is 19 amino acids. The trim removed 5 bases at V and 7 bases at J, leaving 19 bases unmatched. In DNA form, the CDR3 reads TGTGCCAGCAGCGCGACCGGGACTAGCGGCACCCTTCGCGGGAACATTCAGTACTTC. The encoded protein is CASSATGTSGTLRGNIQYF.

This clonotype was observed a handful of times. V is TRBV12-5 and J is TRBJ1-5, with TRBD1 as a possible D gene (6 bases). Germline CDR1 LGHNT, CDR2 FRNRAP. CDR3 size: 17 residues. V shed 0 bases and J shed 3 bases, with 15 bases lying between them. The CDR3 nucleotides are TGTGCTAGTGGTTTGGTACTAGGGGGAACAAACAATCAGCCCCAGCATTTT. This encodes CASGLVLGGTNNQPQHF. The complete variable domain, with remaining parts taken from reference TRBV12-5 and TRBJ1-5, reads DARVTQTPRHKVTEMGQEVTMRCQPILGHNTVFWYRQTMMQGLELLAYFRNRAPLDDSGMPKDRFSAEMPDATLATLKIQPSEPRDSAVYFCASGLVLGGTNNQPQHFGDGTRLSIL.

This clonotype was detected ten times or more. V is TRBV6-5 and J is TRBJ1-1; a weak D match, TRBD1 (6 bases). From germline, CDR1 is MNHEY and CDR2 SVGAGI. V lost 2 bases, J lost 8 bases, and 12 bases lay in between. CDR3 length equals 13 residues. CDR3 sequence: CASSYPGGSEAFF. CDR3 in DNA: TGTGCCAGCAGTTACCCCGGGGGCTCCGAAGCTTTCTTT.

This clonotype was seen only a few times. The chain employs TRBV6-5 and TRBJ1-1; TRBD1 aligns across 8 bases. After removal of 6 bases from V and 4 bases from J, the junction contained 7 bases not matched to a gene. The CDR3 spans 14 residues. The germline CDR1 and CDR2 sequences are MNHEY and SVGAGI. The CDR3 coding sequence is TGTGCCAGCAGGTACGGACAGGGCGTCACTGAAGCTTTCTTT. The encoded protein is CASRYGQGVTEAFF.

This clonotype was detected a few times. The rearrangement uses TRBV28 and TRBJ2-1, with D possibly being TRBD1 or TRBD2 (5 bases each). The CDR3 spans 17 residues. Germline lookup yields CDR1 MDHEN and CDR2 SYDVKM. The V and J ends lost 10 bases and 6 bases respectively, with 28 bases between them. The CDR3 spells CATEGIGGWENPNEQFF. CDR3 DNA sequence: TGTGCCACCGAAGGGATTGGGGGATGGGAGAATCCCAATGAGCAGTTCTTC.

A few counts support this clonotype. The CDR3 DNA reads as TGCAGTGCGCCCGGACAGTATGGAGACGAGCAGTACTTC. This gives the protein CSAPGQYGDEQYF. This chain connects TRBV20-1 to TRBJ2-7, with D perhaps TRBD1 (6 bases). Germline CDR1 and CDR2: DFQATT and SNEGSKA (reference sequence). CDR3 length: 13 amino acids. Trimming cost V 6 bases and J 5 bases, with 17 bases left between them.

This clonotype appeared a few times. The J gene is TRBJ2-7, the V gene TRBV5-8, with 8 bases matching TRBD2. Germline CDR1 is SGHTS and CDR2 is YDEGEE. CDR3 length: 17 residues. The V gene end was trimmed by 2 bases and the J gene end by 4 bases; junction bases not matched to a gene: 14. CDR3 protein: CASSFGWEYGRDYEQYF. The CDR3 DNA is TGTGCCAGCAGCTTCGGCTGGGAATACGGGAGGGATTACGAGCAGTACTTC.

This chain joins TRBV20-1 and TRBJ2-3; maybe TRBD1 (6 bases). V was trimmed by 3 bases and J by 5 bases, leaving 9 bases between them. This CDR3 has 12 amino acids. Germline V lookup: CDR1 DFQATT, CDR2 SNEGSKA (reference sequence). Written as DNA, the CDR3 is TGCAGTGCTAGCCCCAGGGGAGATACGCAGTATTTT. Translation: CSASPRGDTQYF.

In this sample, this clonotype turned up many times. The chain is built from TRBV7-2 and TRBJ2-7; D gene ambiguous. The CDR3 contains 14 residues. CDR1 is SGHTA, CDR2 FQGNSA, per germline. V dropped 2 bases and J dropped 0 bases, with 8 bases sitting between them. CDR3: CASSLSYASYEQYF. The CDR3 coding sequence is TGTGCCAGCAGCTTATCTTATGCCTCCTACGAGCAGTACTTC.

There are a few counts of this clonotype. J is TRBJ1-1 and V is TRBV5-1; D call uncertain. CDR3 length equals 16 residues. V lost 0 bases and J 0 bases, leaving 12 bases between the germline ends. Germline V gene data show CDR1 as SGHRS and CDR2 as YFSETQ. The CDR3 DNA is TGCGCCAGCAGCTTGGGAAGTTGGGGAATGAACACTGAAGCTTTCTTT. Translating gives CASSLGSWGMNTEAFF.

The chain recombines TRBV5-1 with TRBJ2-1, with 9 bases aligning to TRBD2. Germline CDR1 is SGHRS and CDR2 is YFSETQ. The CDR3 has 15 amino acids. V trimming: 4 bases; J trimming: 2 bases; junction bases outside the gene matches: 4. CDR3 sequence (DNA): TGCGCCAGCAGCGGGGCTAGCGGGGCCTACAATGAGCAGTTCTTC. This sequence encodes CASSGASGAYNEQFF.

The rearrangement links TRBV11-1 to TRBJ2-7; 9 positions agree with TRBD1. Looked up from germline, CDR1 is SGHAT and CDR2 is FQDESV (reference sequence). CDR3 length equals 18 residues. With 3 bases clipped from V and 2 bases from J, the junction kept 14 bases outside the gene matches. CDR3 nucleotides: TGTGCCAGCAGCTTGAAGGGGGTCCGCGGGACAGGGACCTACGAGCAGTACTTC. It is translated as CASSLKGVRGTGTYEQYF.

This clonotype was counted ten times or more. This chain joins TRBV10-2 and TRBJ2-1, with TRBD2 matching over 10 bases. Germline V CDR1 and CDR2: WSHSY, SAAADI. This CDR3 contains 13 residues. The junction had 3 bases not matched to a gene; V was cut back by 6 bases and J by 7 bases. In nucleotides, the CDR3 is TGCGCCAGCAGACTAGCGGGAACGAATGAGCAGTTCTTC. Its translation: CASRLAGTNEQFF.

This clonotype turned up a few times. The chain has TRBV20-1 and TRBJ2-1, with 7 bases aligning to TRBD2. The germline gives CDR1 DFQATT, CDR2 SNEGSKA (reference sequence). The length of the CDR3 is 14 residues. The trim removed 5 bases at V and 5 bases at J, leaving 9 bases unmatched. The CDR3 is CSAWASGPNNEQFF. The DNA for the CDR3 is TGCAGTGCTTGGGCTAGCGGTCCTAACAATGAGCAGTTCTTC.

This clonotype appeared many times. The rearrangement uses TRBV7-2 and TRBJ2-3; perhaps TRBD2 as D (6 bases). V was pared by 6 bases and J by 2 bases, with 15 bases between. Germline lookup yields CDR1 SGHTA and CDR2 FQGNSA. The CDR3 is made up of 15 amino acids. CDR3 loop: CASRGGVRPTDTQYF. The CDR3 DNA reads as TGTGCCAGCAGGGGCGGGGTACGTCCCACAGATACGCAGTATTTT.

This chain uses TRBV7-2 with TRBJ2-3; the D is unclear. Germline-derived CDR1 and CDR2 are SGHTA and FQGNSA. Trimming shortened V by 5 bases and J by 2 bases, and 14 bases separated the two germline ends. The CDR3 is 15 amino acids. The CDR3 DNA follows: TGTGCCAGCAGCGCCCGAGTCCCGATCACAGATACGCAGTATTTT. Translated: CASSARVPITDTQYF.

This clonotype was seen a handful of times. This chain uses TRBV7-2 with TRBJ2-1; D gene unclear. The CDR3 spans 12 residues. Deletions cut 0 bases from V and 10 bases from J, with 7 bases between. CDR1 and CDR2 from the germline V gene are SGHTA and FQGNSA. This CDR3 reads CASSLARLEQFF. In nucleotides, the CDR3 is TGTGCCAGCAGCTTAGCGAGGCTCGAGCAGTTCTTC.

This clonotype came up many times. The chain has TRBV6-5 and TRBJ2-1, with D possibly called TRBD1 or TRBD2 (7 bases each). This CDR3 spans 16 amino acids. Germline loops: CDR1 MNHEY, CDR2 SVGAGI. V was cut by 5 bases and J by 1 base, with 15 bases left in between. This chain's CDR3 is CASSPAQGGSYNEQFF. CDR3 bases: TGTGCCAGCAGTCCGGCCCAGGGGGGGTCCTACAATGAGCAGTTCTTC.

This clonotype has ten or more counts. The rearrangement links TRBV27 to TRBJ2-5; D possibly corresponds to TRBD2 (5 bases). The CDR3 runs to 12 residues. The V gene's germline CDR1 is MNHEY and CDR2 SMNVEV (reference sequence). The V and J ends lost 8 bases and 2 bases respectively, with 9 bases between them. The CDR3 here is CASGLAQETQYF. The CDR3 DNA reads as TGTGCCAGCGGGCTAGCTCAAGAGACCCAGTACTTC.